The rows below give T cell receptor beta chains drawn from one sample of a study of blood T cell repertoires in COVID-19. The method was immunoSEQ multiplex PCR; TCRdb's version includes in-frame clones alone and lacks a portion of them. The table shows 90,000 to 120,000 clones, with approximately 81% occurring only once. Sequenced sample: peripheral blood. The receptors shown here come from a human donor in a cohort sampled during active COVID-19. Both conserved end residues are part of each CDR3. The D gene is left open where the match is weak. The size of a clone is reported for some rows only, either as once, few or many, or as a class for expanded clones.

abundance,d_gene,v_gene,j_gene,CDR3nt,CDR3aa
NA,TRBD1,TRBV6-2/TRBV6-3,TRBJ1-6,TGTGCCAGCAGTACCCGGACAGGCGGGAATTCACCCCTCCACTTT,CASSTRTGGNSPLHF
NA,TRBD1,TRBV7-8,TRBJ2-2,TGTGCCAGCAGCGCGGACAGGGGAGTAACCGGGGAGCTGTTTTTT,CASSADRGVTGELFF
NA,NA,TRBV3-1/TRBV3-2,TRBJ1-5,TGTGCCAGCAGCCAAATATCAGGGATTAATCAGCCCCAGCATTTT,CASSQISGINQPQHF
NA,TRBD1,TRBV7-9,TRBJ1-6,TGTGCCAGCAGCTCGGGACAGGATTCACCCCTCCACTTT,CASSSGQDSPLHF
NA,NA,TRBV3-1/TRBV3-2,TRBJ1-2,TGTGCCAGCAGCGCCTTGTCCCCCGGTGGCTACACCTTC,CASSALSPGGYTF
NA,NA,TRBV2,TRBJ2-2,TGTGCCAGCAGTCGAAACAAGAACACCGGGGAGCTGTTTTTT,CASSRNKNTGELFF
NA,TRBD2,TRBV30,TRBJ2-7,TGTGCCTGGACTAGCGGGAGCCACGAGCAGTACTTC,CAWTSGSHEQYF
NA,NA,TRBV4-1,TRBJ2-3,TGCGCCAGCAGCCCGAAAGGAGGCTTTGATGGCACAGATACGCAGTATTTT,CASSPKGGFDGTDTQYF
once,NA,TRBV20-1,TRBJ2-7,TGCAGTGCTGGTGACTCCTCTACCACGGACGAGCAGTACTTC,CSAGDSSTTDEQYF
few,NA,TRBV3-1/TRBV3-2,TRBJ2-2,TGTGCCAGCAGCAAAGGAGCCGGGGAGCTGTTTTTT,CASSKGAGELFF
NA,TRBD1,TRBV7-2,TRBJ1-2,TGTGCCAGCAGCTTAGATGGGACAGGGAGAGGCTACACCTTC,CASSLDGTGRGYTF
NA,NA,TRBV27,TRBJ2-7,TGTGCCAGCAGTTCCCACGGTAGCGGTAAACGAGCCTACGAGCAGTACTTC,CASSSHGSGKRAYEQYF
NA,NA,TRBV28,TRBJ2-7,TGTGCCAGCAGCCCGAGGGGACTTAGCTCCTACGAGCAGTACTTC,CASSPRGLSSYEQYF
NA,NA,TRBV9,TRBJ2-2,TGTGCCAGCACCCCACTCCGGAGGGCCGGGGAGCTGTTTTTT,CASTPLRRAGELFF
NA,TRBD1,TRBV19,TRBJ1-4,TGTGCCAGTCGACGGGCAGGGGGACATCTTAATGAAAAACTGTTTTTT,CASRRAGGHLNEKLFF
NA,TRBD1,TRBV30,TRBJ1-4,TGTGCCTGGAGTGTAGGGGGACAGGATGAAAAACTGTTTTTT,CAWSVGGQDEKLFF
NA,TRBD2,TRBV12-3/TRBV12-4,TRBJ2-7,TGTGCCAGCAGTTTCGGGAGGGTCTACGAGCAGTACTTC,CASSFGRVYEQYF
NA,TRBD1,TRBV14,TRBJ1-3,TGTGCCAGCAGCCCTTTTCAGGGGGACGGAAACACCATATATTTT,CASSPFQGDGNTIYF
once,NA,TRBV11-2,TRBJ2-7,TGTGCCAGCAGCTTGGGAGCCGCCGAGCAGTACTTC,CASSLGAAEQYF
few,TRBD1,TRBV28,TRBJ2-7,TGTGCCAGCAGCTCAGGTACCGGGACAGGGATATCATACGAGCAGTACTTC,CASSSGTGTGISYEQYF
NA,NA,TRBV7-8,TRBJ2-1,TGTGCCAGCAGCAATAGTCTAGTATCCAGTCCTGAGCAGTTCTTC,CASSNSLVSSPEQFF
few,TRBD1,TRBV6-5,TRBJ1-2,TGTGCCAGCACTTATTTGGGACAGAGCGGCTACACCTTC,CASTYLGQSGYTF
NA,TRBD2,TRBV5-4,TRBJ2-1,TGTGCCAGCAGAGCTGAGCGGGAGGGCTACAATGAGCAGTTCTTC,CASRAEREGYNEQFF
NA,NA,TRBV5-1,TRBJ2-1,TGCGCCAGCAGCCCAGAACAGAATGAGCAGTTCTTC,CASSPEQNEQFF
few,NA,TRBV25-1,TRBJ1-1,TGTGCCAGCAGTGAATGGAGGACTTTCTTT,CASSEWRTFF
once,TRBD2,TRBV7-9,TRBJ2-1,TGTGCCAGCAGCGCAGAGGGACTAGCGGGAGGTGAGCAGTTCTTC,CASSAEGLAGGEQFF
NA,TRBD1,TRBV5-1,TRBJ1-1,TGCGCCAGCAGCTTGGCGGCAGGGGGAAGAGCTTTCTTT,CASSLAAGGRAFF
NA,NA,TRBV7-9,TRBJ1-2,TGTGCCAGCAGCTCAGGCTCTAACTATGGCTACACCTTC,CASSSGSNYGYTF
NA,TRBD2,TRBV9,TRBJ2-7,TGTGCCAGCAGCGCCGGACTAGCCGAGCAGTACTTC,CASSAGLAEQYF
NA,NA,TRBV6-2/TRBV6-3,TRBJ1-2,TGTGCCAGCAGTTACTCGGTTGCCGGGGGAGGCTACACCTTC,CASSYSVAGGGYTF
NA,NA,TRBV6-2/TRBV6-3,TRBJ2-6,TGTGCCAGCAGTACCAGGGTCGGCTCTGGGGCCAACGTCCTGACTTTC,CASSTRVGSGANVLTF
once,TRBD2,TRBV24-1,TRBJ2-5,TGTGCCACCAGTGATTTTGCTAGCGGGAGTAAAGAGACCCAGTACTTC,CATSDFASGSKETQYF
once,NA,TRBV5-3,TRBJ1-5,TGTGCCAGAAGCTGCGAGGGGGAGAGCAATCAGCCCCAGCATTTT,CARSCEGESNQPQHF
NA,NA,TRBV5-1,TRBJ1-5,TGCGCCAGCAGCTTGATAGGGGGTAGCAATCAGCCCCAGCATTTT,CASSLIGGSNQPQHF
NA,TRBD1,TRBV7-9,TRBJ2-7,TGTGCCAGCAGCGAATCACAGGGGGTTCCCTACGAGCAGTACTTC,CASSESQGVPYEQYF
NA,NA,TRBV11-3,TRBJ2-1,TGTGCCAGCAGCTTAGGGCTAGCCGGGAATGAGCAGTTCTTC,CASSLGLAGNEQFF
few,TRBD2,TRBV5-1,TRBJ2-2,TGCGCCAGCAGCTTGATGCTTGCAGCGGGAGGGAGCACCGGGGAGCTGTTTTTT,CASSLMLAAGGSTGELFF
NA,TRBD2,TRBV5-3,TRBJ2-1,TGTGCCAGAAGCTTTCGGACTAGATGTGATGAGCAGTTCTTC,CARSFRTRCDEQFF
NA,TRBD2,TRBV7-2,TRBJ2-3,TGTGCCAGCAGCTGGGGACTAGCGGATAGCACAGATACGCAGTATTTT,CASSWGLADSTDTQYF
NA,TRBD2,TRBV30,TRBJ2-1,TGTGCCTGGGAGAGGGGACTAGCGGGATACGGTGAGCAGTTCTTC,CAWERGLAGYGEQFF
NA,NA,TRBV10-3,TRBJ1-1,TGTGCCATCAGTGAAAGTTATGCGGGAGCTTTCTTT,CAISESYAGAFF
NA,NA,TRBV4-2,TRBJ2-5,TGTGCCAGCAGCCAAGATCTACTCGGAGAGACCCAGTACTTC,CASSQDLLGETQYF
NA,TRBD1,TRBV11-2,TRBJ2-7,TGTGCCAGCAGCTCACGCAGGACAGGGGGGACCTACGAGCAGTACTTC,CASSSRRTGGTYEQYF
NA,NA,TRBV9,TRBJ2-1,TGTGCCAGCAGCGTAGAGAGCGGCCCCTACAATGAGCAGTTCTTC,CASSVESGPYNEQFF
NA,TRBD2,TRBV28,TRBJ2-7,TGTGCCAGCAGTTTAACCGGGGGGTCCTACGAGCAGTACTTC,CASSLTGGSYEQYF
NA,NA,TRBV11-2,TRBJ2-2,TGTGCCAGCAGCTTAGTTAGTGGTTCCGGGGAGCTGTTTTTT,CASSLVSGSGELFF
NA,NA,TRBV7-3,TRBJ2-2,TGTGCCAGCAGCTTATTTCCAACGAACACCGGGGAGCTGTTTTTT,CASSLFPTNTGELFF
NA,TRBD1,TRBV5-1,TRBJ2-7,TGCGCCAGCAGCTTGGAGGGACAGGCGCTATACGAGCAGTACTTC,CASSLEGQALYEQYF
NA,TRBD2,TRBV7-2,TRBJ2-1,TGTGCCAGCAGCATTTCCGGGACTAGCGAACGTGAGCAGTTCTTC,CASSISGTSEREQFF
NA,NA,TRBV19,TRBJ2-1,TGTGCCAGTAGTATAGGACTAGGATTGATTGAGCAGTTCTTC,CASSIGLGLIEQFF
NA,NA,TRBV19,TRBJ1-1,TGTGCCAGCCTCAACAGGGAGGAAGCTTTCTTT,CASLNREEAFF
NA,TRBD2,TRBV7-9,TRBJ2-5,TGTGCCAGCAGCTTAGACGGTACTAGCGGGAGTTTGGGACAGTACTTC,CASSLDGTSGSLGQYF
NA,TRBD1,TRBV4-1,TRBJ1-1,TGCGCCAGCAGCCAGCCTGGGCGGAGACAGGGGAGCAGTGAAGCTTTCTTT,CASSQPGRRQGSSEAFF
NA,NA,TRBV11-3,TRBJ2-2,TGTGCCAGCAGCTTAGATGACACAACCGGGGAGCTGTTTTTT,CASSLDDTTGELFF
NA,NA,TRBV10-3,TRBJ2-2,TGTGCCATCAGTGAGTCGGCGGGGAACACCGGGGAGCTGTTTTTT,CAISESAGNTGELFF
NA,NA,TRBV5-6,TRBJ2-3,TGTGCCAGCAGCTATCTTAATACGCAGTATTTT,CASSYLNTQYF
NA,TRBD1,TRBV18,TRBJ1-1,TGTGCCAGCTCGTTAGACAGGGGGGACACTGAAGCTTTCTTT,CASSLDRGDTEAFF